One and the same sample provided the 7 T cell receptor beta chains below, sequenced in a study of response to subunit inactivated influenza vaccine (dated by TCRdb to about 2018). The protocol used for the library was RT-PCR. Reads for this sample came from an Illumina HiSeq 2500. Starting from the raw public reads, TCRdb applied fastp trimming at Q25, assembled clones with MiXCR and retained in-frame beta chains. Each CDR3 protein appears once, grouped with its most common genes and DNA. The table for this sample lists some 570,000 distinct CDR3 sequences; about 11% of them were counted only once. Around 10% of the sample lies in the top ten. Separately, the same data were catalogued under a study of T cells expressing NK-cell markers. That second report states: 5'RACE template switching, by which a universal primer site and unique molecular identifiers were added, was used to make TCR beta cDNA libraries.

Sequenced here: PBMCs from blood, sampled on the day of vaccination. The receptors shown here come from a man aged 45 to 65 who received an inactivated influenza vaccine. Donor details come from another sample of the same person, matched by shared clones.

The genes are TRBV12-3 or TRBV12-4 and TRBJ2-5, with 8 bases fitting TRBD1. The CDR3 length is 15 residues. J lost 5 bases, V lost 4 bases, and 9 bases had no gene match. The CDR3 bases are TGTGCCAGCAGTTCACCCACAGGGGGAAGGGAGACCCAGTACTTC. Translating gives CASSSPTGGRETQYF.

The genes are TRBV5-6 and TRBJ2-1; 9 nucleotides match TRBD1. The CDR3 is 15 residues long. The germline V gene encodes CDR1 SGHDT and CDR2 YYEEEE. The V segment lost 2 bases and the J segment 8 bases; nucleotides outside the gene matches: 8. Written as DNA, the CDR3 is TGTGCCAGCAGCTTAAAGTTACAGGGGGCAGATGAGCAGTTCTTC. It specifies CASSLKLQGADEQFF.

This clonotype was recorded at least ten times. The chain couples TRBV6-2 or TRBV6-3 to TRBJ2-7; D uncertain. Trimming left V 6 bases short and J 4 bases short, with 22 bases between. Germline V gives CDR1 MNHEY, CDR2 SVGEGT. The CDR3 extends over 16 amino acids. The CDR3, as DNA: TGTGCCAGCAGAACCACGGCCCCCGGGCAACGATACGAGCAGTACTTC. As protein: CASRTTAPGQRYEQYF.

Written as DNA, the CDR3 is TGCGCCAGCATGAACACCGGGGAGCTGTTTTTT. Translating gives CASMNTGELFF. The chain combines TRBV5-1 with TRBJ2-2; D ambiguous. Germline loops: CDR1 SGHRS, CDR2 YFSETQ. There are 11 residues in the CDR3. Trimming shortened V by 6 bases and J by 1 base, and 1 base separated the two germline ends.

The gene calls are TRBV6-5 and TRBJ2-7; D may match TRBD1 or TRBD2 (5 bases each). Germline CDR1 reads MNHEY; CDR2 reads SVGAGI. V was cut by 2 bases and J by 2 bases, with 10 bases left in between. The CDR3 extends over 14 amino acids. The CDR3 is CASSYGDLPYEQYF. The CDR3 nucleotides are TGTGCCAGCAGTTACGGGGACCTTCCCTACGAGCAGTACTTC.

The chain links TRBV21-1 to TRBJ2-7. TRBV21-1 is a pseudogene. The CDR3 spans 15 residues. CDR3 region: CASSKVEISYYEQYF. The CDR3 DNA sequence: TGTGCCAGCAGCAAAGTAGAGATCTCCTACTACGAGCAGTACTTC.

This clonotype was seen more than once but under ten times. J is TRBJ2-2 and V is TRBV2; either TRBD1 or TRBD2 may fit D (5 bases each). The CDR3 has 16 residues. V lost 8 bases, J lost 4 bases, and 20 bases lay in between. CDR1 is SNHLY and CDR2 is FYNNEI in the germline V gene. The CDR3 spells CASGGRDTSSTGELFF. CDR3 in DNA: TGTGCCAGCGGCGGCAGGGATACTAGTAGCACCGGGGAGCTGTTTTTT.